The rows below give T cell receptor beta chains drawn from one sample of a study of cytomegalovirus exposure and HLA in healthy donors. Using immunoSEQ multiplex PCR, the repertoire was profiled, and TCRdb retains in-frame clones only, with some absent. The repertoire holds around 180,000 clones, with about four fifths as singletons. Sequencing was performed on PBMCs. The receptors come from a man aged 25-45 years in good health and CMV-seropositive. Both conserved end residues are part of each CDR3. D genes are given only for firm matches. The size entry is marked missing in some rows and otherwise reads once, few, many or a size class.

CDR3nt: TGTGCCAGCAGCCCTGGGCCTAGCATCACAGATACGCAGTATTTT
CDR3aa: CASSPGPSITDTQYF
j_gene: TRBJ2-3
abundance: NA
v_gene: TRBV14
d_gene: NA

CDR3nt: TGTGCCAGCAGAGACACCCGACAGGGGTCAGATACGCAGTATTTT
CDR3aa: CASRDTRQGSDTQYF
j_gene: TRBJ2-3
abundance: NA
v_gene: TRBV6-1
d_gene: TRBD1

CDR3nt: TGTGCCAGCAGTGAACACCTGGGACAGGGCGGGGAGACCCAGTACTTC
CDR3aa: CASSEHLGQGGETQYF
j_gene: TRBJ2-5
abundance: NA
v_gene: TRBV5-5
d_gene: TRBD1

CDR3nt: TGTGCCAGCAGCGGCCCGTCAGGGGTGTCCTACGAGCAGTACTTC
CDR3aa: CASSGPSGVSYEQYF
j_gene: TRBJ2-7
abundance: NA
v_gene: TRBV25-1
d_gene: NA

CDR3nt: TGTGCCAGCAGCTCCCCGGGGGGGTCCCGCCAAGAGACCCAGTACTTC
CDR3aa: CASSSPGGSRQETQYF
j_gene: TRBJ2-5
abundance: NA
v_gene: TRBV5-6
d_gene: TRBD2

CDR3nt: TGCGCCAGCCACGCCGACAGGGGTCCCGCTAACTATGGCTACACCTTC
CDR3aa: CASHADRGPANYGYTF
j_gene: TRBJ1-2
abundance: NA
v_gene: TRBV5-1
d_gene: TRBD1

CDR3nt: TGTGCCAGCAGCCAAGACGGCCAGGGGGCGGGCGGCTACACCTTC
CDR3aa: CASSQDGQGAGGYTF
j_gene: TRBJ1-2
abundance: NA
v_gene: TRBV4-2
d_gene: TRBD1

CDR3nt: TGTGCCAGCAGCTCGGGGGGGCAGGGCCCGGGAGTTAGTGAGCAGTTCTTC
CDR3aa: CASSSGGQGPGVSEQFF
j_gene: TRBJ2-1
abundance: NA
v_gene: TRBV5-4
d_gene: TRBD2

CDR3nt: TGTGCCAGCAGCTTAGGGCGGAGAAGCAATCAGCCCCAGCATTTT
CDR3aa: CASSLGRRSNQPQHF
j_gene: TRBJ1-5
abundance: NA
v_gene: TRBV7-2
d_gene: NA

CDR3nt: TGTGCCAGCAGCGTAGATGGAGAGTACGAGCAGTACTTC
CDR3aa: CASSVDGEYEQYF
j_gene: TRBJ2-7
abundance: NA
v_gene: TRBV9
d_gene: NA

CDR3nt: TGTGCCAGCAGGTGGGGGGGCCCCAGGCTCAATTCACCCCTCCACTTT
CDR3aa: CASRWGGPRLNSPLHF
j_gene: TRBJ1-6
abundance: few
v_gene: TRBV2
d_gene: NA

CDR3nt: TGTGCCAGCAGCAACAGATCAGGGGGGTATATGATGTCTTTCTTT
CDR3aa: CASSNRSGGYMMSFF
j_gene: TRBJ1-1
abundance: NA
v_gene: TRBV7-9
d_gene: TRBD1

CDR3nt: TGTGCCAGCTCACAGGGGCTTAGCGGGAATGAGCAGTTCTTC
CDR3aa: CASSQGLSGNEQFF
j_gene: TRBJ2-1
abundance: NA
v_gene: TRBV18
d_gene: TRBD2

CDR3nt: TGTGCCAGTAGAAGCGGTGCCTACAATGAGCAGTTCTTC
CDR3aa: CASRSGAYNEQFF
j_gene: TRBJ2-1
abundance: NA
v_gene: TRBV19
d_gene: NA

CDR3nt: TGTGCCATCACAGGAGGGGACGGAAAGCGCACCTCCTATGGCTACACCTTC
CDR3aa: CAITGGDGKRTSYGYTF
j_gene: TRBJ1-2
abundance: once
v_gene: TRBV10-3
d_gene: NA

CDR3nt: TGCAGTGCCAGGACAGCCTACGAGCAGTACTTC
CDR3aa: CSARTAYEQYF
j_gene: TRBJ2-7
abundance: NA
v_gene: TRBV20-1
d_gene: NA

CDR3nt: TGCGCCAGCAGCTTGGCCAGGGATGATGGCTACACCTTC
CDR3aa: CASSLARDDGYTF
j_gene: TRBJ1-2
abundance: NA
v_gene: TRBV5-1
d_gene: NA

CDR3nt: TGTGCCTGGAGTGTAAACAGGGCGGATGAAAAACTGTTTTTT
CDR3aa: CAWSVNRADEKLFF
j_gene: TRBJ1-4
abundance: NA
v_gene: TRBV30
d_gene: NA

CDR3nt: TGTGCCAGCAGCTTCGGGGTCTCCTACGAGCAGTACTTC
CDR3aa: CASSFGVSYEQYF
j_gene: TRBJ2-7
abundance: once
v_gene: TRBV11-2
d_gene: NA

CDR3nt: TGTGCCAGCAGCGTGGCTTTGGCAGATACGCAGTATTTT
CDR3aa: CASSVALADTQYF
j_gene: TRBJ2-3
abundance: few
v_gene: TRBV9
d_gene: NA

CDR3nt: TGCGCCAGCAGCTTGGTATTGGCGGGGGAAACCTACGAGCAGTACTTC
CDR3aa: CASSLVLAGETYEQYF
j_gene: TRBJ2-7
abundance: NA
v_gene: TRBV5-1
d_gene: TRBD2

CDR3nt: TGCAGCGTTGAAGGGACAGGATTTTCCTATGGCTACACCTTC
CDR3aa: CSVEGTGFSYGYTF
j_gene: TRBJ1-2
abundance: NA
v_gene: TRBV29-1
d_gene: TRBD1

CDR3nt: TGTTCCAGCAGCCCACCTCGGGAGTTCTCCTACGAGCAGTACTTC
CDR3aa: CSSSPPREFSYEQYF
j_gene: TRBJ2-7
abundance: NA
v_gene: TRBV7-9
d_gene: NA